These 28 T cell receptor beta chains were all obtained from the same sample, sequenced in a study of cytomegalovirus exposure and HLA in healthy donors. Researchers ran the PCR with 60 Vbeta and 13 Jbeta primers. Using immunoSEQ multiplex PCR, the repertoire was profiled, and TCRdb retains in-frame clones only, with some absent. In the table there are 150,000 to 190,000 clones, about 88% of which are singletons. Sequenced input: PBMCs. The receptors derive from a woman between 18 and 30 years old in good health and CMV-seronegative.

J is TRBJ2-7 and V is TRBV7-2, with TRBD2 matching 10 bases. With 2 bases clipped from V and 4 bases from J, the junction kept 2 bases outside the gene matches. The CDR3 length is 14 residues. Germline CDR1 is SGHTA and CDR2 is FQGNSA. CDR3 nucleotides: TGTGCCAGCAGCTTAATACTAGCGGGATACGAGCAGTACTTC. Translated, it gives CASSLILAGYEQYF.

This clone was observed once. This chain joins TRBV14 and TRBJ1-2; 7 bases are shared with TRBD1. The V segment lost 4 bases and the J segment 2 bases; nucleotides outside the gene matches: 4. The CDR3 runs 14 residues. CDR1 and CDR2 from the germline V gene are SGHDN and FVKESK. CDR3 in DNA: TGTGCCAGCAGCCCGGGGGACAGCAACTATGGCTACACCTTC. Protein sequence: CASSPGDSNYGYTF.

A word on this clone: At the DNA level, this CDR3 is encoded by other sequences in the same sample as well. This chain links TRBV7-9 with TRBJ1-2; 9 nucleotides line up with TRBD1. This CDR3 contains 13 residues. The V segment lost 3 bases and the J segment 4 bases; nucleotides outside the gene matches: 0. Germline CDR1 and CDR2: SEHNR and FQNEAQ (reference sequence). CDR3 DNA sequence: TGTGCCAGCAGCTTGGGACAGGGCTATGGCTACACCTTC. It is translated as CASSLGQGYGYTF.

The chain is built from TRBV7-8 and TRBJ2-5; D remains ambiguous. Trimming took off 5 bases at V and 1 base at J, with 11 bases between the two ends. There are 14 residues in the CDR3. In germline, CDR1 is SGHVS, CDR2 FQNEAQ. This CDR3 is CASSPQLAQETQYF. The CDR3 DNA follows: TGTGCCAGCAGCCCCCAGTTGGCCCAAGAGACCCAGTACTTC. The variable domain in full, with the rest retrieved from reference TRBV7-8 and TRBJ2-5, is GAGVSQSPRYKVAKRGQDVALRCDPISGHVSLFWYQQALGQGPEFLTYFQNEAQLDKSGLPSDRFFAERPEGSVSTLKIQRTQQEDSAVYLCASSPQLAQETQYFGPGTRLLVL.

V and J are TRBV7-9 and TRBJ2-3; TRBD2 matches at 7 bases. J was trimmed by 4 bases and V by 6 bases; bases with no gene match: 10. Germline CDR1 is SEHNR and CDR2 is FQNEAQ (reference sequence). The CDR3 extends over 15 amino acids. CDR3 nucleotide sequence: TGTGCCAGCAGACTAGGGTCGGGAGGCGCAGATACGCAGTATTTT. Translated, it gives CASRLGSGGADTQYF. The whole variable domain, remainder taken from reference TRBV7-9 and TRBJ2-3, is DTGVSQNPRHKITKRGQNVTFRCDPISEHNRLYWYRQTLGQGPEFLTYFQNEAQLEKSRLLSDRFSAERPKGSFSTLEIQRTEQGDSAMYLCASRLGSGGADTQYFGPGTRLTVL.

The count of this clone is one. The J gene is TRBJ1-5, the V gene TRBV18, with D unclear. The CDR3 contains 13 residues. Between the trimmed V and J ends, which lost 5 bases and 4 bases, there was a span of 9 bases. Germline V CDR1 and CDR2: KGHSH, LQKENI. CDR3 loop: CASSDGVNQPQHF. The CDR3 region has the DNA TGTGCCAGCTCAGACGGGGTGAATCAGCCCCAGCATTTT.

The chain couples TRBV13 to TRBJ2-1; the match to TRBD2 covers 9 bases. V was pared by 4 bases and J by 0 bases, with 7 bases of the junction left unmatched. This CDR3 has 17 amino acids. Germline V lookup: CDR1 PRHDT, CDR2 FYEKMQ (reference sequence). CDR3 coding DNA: TGTGCCAGCAGCTCAACTAGCGGGTGGAGCTCCTACAATGAGCAGTTCTTC. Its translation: CASSSTSGWSSYNEQFF. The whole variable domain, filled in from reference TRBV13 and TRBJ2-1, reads AAGVIQSPRHLIKEKRETATLKCYPIPRHDTVYWYQQGPGQDPQFLISFYEKMQSDKGSIPDRFSAQQFSDYHSELNMSSLELGDSALYFCASSSTSGWSSYNEQFFGPGTRLTVL.

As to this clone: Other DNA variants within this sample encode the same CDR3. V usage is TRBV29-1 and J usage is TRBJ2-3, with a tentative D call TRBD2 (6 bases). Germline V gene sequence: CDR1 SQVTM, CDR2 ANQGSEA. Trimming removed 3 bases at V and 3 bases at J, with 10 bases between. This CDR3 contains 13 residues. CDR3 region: CSVDAGGTDTQYF. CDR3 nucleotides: TGCAGCGTTGACGCCGGGGGTACAGATACGCAGTATTTT.

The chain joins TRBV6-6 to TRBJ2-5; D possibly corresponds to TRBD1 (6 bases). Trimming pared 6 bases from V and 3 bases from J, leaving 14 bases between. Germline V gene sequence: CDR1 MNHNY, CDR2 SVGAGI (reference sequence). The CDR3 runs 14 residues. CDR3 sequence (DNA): TGTGCCAGCAGATTCTGGGGGCAGGAAGAGACCCAGTACTTC. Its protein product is CASRFWGQEETQYF.

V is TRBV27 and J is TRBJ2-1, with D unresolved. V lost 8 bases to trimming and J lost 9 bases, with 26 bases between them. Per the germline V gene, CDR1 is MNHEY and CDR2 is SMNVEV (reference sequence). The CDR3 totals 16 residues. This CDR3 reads CASVRRRRENGGEQFF. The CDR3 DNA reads TGTGCCAGCGTACGAAGGCGGCGCGAGAACGGCGGTGAGCAGTTCTTC.

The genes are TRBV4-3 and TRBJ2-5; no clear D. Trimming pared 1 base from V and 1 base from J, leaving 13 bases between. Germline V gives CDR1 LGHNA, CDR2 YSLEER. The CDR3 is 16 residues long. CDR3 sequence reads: CASSQVPGSPQETQYF. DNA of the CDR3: TGCGCCAGCAGCCAAGTCCCAGGATCTCCCCAAGAGACCCAGTACTTC.

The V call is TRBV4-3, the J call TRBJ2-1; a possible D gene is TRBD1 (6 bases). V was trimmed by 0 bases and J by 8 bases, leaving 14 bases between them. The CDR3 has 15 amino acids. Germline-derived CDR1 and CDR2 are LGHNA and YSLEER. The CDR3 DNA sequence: TGCGCCAGCAGCCAAGAAGCGACAGGACAGCATGAGCAGTTCTTC. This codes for CASSQEATGQHEQFF.

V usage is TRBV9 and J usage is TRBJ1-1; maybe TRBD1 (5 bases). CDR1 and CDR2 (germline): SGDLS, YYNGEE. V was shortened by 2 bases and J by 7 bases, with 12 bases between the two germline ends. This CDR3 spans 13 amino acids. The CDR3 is CASSVGPDGEAFF. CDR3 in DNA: TGTGCCAGCAGCGTGGGGCCCGACGGTGAAGCTTTCTTT.

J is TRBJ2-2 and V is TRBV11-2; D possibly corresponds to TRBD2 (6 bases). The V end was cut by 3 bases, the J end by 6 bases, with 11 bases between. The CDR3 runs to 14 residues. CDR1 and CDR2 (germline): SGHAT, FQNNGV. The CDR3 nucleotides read TGTGCCAGCAGCTTGGGCGGGAATCCCGGGGAGCTGTTTTTT. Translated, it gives CASSLGGNPGELFF.

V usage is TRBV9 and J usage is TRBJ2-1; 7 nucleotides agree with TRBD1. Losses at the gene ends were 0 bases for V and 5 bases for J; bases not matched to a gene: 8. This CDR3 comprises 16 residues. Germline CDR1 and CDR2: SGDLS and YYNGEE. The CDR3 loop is CASSVGLTGRNNEQFF. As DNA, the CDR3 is TGTGCCAGCAGCGTAGGTTTGACAGGGAGAAACAATGAGCAGTTCTTC.

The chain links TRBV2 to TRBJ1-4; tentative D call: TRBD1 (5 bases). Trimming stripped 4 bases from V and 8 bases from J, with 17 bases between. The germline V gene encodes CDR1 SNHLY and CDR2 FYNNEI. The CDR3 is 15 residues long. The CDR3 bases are TGTGCCAGCAGTGCAGTCCAGGGCAGGTCGGAAAAACTGTTTTTT. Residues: CASSAVQGRSEKLFF.

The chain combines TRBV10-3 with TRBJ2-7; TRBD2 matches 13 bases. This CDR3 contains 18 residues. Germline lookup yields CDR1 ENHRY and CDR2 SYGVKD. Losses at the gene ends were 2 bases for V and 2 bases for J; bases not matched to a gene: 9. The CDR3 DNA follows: TGTGCCATCAGTGAGGCGGGACTAGCGGGGAGGGGAGCCTACGAGCAGTACTTC. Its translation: CAISEAGLAGRGAYEQYF.

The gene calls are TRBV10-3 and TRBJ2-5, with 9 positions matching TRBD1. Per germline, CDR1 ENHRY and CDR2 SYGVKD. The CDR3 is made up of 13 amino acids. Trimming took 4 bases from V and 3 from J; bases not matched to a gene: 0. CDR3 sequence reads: CAISGDREETQYF. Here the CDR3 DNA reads TGTGCCATCAGTGGGGACAGGGAAGAGACCCAGTACTTC.

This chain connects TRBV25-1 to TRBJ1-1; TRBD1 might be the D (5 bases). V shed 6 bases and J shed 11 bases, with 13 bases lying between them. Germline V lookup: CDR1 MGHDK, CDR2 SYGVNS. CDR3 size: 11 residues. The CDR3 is CASRVGRVAFF. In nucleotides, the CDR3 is TGTGCCAGCAGGGTAGGCAGGGTCGCTTTCTTT.

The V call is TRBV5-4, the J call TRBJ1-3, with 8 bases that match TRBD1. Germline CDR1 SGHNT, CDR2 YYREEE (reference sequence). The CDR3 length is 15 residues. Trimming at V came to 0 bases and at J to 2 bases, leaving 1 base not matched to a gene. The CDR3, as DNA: TGTGCCAGCAGCTTGGAGACAGGGGCTGGAAACACCATATATTTT. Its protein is CASSLETGAGNTIYF.

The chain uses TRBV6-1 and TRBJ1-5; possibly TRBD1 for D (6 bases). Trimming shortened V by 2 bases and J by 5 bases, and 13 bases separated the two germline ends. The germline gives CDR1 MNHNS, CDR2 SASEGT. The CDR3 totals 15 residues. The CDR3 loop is CASSESPGAHQPQHF. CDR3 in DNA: TGTGCCAGCAGTGAATCGCCAGGGGCCCATCAGCCCCAGCATTTT.

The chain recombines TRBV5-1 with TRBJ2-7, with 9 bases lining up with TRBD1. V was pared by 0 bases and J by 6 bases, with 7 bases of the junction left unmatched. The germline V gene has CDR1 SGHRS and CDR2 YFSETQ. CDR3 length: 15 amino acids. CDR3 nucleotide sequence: TGCGCCAGCAGCTTGGGGGGGACAGGGCCCCTCGAGCAGTACTTC. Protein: CASSLGGTGPLEQYF. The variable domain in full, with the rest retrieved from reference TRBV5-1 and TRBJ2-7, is KAGVTQTPRYLIKTRGQQVTLSCSPISGHRSVSWYQQTPGQGLQFLFEYFSETQRNKGNFPGRFSGRQFSNSRSEMNVSTLELGDSALYLCASSLGGTGPLEQYFGPGTRLTVT.

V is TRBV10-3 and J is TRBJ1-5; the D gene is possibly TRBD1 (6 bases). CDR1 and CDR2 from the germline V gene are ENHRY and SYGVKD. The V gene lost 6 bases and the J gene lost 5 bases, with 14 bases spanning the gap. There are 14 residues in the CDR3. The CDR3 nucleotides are TGTGCCATCAGCCCGGGGGGGGCCGATCAGCCCCAGCATTTT. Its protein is CAISPGGADQPQHF.

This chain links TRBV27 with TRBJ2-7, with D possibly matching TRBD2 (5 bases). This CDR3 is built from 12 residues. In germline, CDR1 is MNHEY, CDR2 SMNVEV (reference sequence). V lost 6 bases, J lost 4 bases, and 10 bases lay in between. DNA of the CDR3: TGTGCCAGCAGCTCGGCGGGTTACGAGCAGTACTTC. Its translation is CASSSAGYEQYF.

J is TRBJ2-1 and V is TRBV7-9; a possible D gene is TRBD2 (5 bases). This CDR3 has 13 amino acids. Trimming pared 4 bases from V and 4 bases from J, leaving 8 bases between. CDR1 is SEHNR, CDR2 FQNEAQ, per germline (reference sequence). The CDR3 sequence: CASSWTGYNEQFF. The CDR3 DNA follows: TGTGCCAGCAGCTGGACTGGATACAATGAGCAGTTCTTC.

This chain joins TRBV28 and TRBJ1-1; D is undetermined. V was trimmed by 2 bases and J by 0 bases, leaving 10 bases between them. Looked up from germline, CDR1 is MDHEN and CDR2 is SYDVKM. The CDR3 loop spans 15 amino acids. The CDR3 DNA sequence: TGTGCCAGCAGTTTAACCGGACTCATGAACACTGAAGCTTTCTTT. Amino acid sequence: CASSLTGLMNTEAFF.

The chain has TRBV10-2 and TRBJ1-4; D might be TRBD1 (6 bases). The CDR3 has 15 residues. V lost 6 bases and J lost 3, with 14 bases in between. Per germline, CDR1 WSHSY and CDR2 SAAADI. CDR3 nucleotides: TGCGCCAGCAGCCGGCAGGGGCGGCCTAATGAAAAACTGTTTTTT. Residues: CASSRQGRPNEKLFF.

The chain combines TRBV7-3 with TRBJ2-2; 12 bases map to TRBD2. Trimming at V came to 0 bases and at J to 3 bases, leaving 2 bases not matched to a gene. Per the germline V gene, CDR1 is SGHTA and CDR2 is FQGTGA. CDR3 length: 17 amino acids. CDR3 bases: TGTGCCAGCAGCTTAACAGGGACTAGCGGGCACACCGGGGAGCTGTTTTTT. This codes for CASSLTGTSGHTGELFF. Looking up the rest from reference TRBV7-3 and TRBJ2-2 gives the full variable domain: GAGVSQTPSNKVTEKGKYVELRCDPISGHTALYWYRQSLGQGPEFLIYFQGTGAADDSGLPNDRFFAVRPEGSVSTLKIQRTERGDSAVYLCASSLTGTSGHTGELFFGEGSRLTVL.